What follows are 2 T cell receptor beta chains derived from one specimen sequenced in a study of T cell repertoires in cytomegalovirus infection. TCRdb redid the calling of the reads with MiXCR, one entry per CDR3 protein. The table shows about 890,000 distinct CDR3 sequences, with less than 35% occurring only once. Antigens for these TCRs are unknown. The material was cultured CD8+ T cells from PBMCs, obtained from culture after CMV antigen stimulation. The receptors come from a human donor in good health (CMV status not recorded). Some clones in this sample may be carry-over from other donors' samples.

This clonotype came up a few times. The chain carries TRBV27 and TRBJ2-7; D call uncertain. Germline CDR1 MNHEY, CDR2 SMNVEV (reference sequence). The CDR3 has 13 residues. V lost 2 bases and J lost 3, with 8 bases in between. CDR3 nucleotide sequence: TGTGCCAGCAGTTTAGAGGCCCGCTACGAGCAGTACTTC. Encoded protein: CASSLEARYEQYF.

This clonotype was counted only a few times. CDR3 protein: CASSQGQGAYADTQYF. The CDR3 DNA sequence: TGCGCCAGCAGCCAAGGGCAGGGGGCGTACGCAGATACGCAGTATTTT. The chain joins TRBV4-3 to TRBJ2-3; 8 bases are shared with TRBD1. This CDR3 has 16 amino acids. V shed 1 base, J shed 4 bases, and the junction held 7 bases outside the gene matches. CDR1 is LGHNA, CDR2 YSLEER, per germline.